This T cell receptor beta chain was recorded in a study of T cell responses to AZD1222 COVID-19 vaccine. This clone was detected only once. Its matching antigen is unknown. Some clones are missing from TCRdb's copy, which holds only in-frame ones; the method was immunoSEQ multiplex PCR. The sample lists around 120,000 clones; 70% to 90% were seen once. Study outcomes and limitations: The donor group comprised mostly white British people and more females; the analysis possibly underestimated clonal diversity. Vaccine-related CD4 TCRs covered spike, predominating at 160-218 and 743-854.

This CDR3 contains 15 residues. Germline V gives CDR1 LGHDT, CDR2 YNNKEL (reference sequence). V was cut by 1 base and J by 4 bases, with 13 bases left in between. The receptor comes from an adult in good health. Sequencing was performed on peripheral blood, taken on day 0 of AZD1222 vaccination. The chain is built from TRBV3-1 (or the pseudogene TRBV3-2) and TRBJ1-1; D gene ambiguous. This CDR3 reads CASSQVSLGGTEAFF. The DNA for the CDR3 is TGTGCCAGCAGCCAAGTTTCCCTGGGCGGCACTGAAGCTTTCTTT.